This T cell receptor (beta chain) appears in the sequencing data of a study of blood T cell repertoires in COVID-19. Study-level background: Samples came from the United States, Italy and Spain, spanning acute and convalescent COVID-19.

Profiled with immunoSEQ multiplex PCR; TCRdb holds only in-frame clones, not every one. The table has approximately 110,000 clones, approximately 85% seen once. The CDR3 runs to 14 residues. Germline values: CDR1 LGHDT, CDR2 YNNKEL (reference sequence). After removal of 6 bases from V and 2 bases from J, the junction contained 2 bases not matched to a gene. The sequence came from a woman of 80 years or more with COVID-19, enrolled during active disease. The sample taken for sequencing was peripheral blood. The chain joins TRBV3-1 (or the pseudogene TRBV3-2) to TRBJ2-7, with 12 bases that match TRBD2. DNA for the CDR3: TGTGCCAGCAGTACTAGCGGGAGGCCCTACGAGCAGTACTTC. Translation: CASSTSGRPYEQYF.